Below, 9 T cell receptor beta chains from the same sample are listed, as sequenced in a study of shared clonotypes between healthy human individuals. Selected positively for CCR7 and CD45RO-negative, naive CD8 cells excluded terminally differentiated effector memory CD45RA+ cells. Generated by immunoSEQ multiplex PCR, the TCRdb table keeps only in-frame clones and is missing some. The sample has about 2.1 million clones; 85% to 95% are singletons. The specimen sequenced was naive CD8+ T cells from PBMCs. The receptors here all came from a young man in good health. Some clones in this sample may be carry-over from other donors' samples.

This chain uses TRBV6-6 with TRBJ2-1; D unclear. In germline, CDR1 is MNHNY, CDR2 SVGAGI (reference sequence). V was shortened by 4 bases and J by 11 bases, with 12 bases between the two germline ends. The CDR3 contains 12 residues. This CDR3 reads CASSSLDLKQFF. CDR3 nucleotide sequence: TGTGCCAGCAGTTCCTTGGATCTCAAGCAGTTCTTC.

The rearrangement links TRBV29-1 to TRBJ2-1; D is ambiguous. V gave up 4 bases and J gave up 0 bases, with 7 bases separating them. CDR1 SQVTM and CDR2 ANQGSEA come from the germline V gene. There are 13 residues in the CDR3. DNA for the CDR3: TGCAGCGTTGTCGGGCTCTCCTACAATGAGCAGTTCTTC. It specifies CSVVGLSYNEQFF.

The CDR3 reads CASSSGTSGRYETQYF. The CDR3 DNA reads TGTGCCAGCAGCTCCGGGACTAGCGGGAGGTACGAGACCCAGTACTTC. J is TRBJ2-5 and V is TRBV7-6, with TRBD2 matching 15 bases. The CDR3 length is 16 residues. Unmatched junction bases numbered 5, after V lost 4 bases and J lost 5 bases. Germline-derived CDR1 and CDR2 are SGHVS and FNYEAQ.

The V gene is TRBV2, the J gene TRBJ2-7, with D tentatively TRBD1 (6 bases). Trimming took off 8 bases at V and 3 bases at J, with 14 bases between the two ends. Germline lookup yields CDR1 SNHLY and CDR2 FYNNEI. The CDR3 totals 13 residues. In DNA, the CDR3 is TGTGCCAGCCGACCAGGGGTCTACTACGAGCAGTACTTC. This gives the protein CASRPGVYYEQYF.

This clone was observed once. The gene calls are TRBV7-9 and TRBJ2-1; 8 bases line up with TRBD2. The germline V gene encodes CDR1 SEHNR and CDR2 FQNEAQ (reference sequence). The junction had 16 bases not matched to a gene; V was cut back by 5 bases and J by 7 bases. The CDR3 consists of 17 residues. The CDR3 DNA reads TGTGCCAGCAGCCCCAATCTAGCGGGTCCCGCCGGGAATGAGCAGTTCTTC. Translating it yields CASSPNLAGPAGNEQFF.

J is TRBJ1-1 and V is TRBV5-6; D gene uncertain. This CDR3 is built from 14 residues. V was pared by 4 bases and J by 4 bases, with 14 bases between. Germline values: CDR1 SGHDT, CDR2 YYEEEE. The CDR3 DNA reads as TGTGCCAGCAGCCCTAGGGAGGTTATCACTGAAGCTTTCTTT. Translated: CASSPREVITEAFF.

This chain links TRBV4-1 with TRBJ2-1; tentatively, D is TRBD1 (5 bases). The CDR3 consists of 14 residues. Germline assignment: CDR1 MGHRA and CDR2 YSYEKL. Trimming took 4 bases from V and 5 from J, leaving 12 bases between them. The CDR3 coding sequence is TGCGCCAGCAGCCCCAGATTAGGGGACAATGAGCAGTTCTTC. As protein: CASSPRLGDNEQFF.

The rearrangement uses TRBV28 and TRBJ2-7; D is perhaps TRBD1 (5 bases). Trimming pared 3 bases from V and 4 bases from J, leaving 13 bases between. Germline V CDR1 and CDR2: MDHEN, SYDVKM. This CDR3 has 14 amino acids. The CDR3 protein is CASSFVGAAYEQYF. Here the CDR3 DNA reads TGTGCCAGCAGTTTCGTTGGGGCAGCTTACGAGCAGTACTTC.

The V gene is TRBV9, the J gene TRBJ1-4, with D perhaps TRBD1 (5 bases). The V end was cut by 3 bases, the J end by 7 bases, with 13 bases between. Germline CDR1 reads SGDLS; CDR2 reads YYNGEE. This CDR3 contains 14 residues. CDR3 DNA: TGTGCCAGCAGCGGGTGGCAGGGCGGTGAAAAACTGTTTTTT. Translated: CASSGWQGGEKLFF.